This entry features one T cell receptor (beta chain) sequence. Its target is unknown. After removal of 5 bases from V and 3 bases from J, the junction contained 9 bases not matched to a gene. CDR3 size: 16 residues. Unique molecular identifiers were incorporated when the TCRbeta library was constructed. TCRdb called the PCR reads again in MiXCR, with one record for every CDR3 protein. The repertoire holds around 120,000 distinct CDR3 sequences, with roughly 23% as singletons. The record originates from a study of T-cell reconstitution after alpha-beta-depleted transplantation in children. Study-wide results and caveats: The main origin of T-cell counts and diversity one year after transplant was newly produced T cells. Alpha-beta T cells about two months after transplant reportedly derived from several hundred expanded graft clones. Several patients had high TCRbeta diversity at day 60; it came from surviving recipient T cells and thymic progenitors.

The chain joins TRBV12-3 or TRBV12-4 to TRBJ2-3; 9 bases map to TRBD2. The clonotype originates from a male patient aged 2-15 years who had a stem cell transplant for chronic granulomatous disease, so the T cells may come from the graft donor. The sample was PBMCs, mostly from graft donor cells, taken 180 days after TCRalphabeta/CD19-depleted stem cell transplant. CDR3 region: CASSPRRGGLTDTQYF. The CDR3, as DNA: TGTGCCAGCAGTCCCAGGCGGGGGGGCCTTACAGATACGCAGTATTTT.